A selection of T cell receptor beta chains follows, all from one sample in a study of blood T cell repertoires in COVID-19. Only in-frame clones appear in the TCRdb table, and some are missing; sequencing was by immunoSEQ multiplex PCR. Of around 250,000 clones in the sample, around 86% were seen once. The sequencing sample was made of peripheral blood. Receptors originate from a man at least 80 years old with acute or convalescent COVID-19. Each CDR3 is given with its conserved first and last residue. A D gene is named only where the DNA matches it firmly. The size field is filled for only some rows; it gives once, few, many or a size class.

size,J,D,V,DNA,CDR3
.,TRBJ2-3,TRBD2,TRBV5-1,TGCGCCAGCAGCTTTAGCGGGCCCACAGATACGCAGTATTTT,CASSFSGPTDTQYF
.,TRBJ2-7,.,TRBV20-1,TGCAGTGCTAGAGTCGACGAGCAGTACTTC,CSARVDEQYF
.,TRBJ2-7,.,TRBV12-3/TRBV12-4,TGTGCCAGCAGTTTCCGGGTAGCCGAGCAGTACTTC,CASSFRVAEQYF
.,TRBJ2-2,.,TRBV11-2,TGTGCCAGCAGCTTTAGCTGGGACACCGGGGAGCTGTTTTTT,CASSFSWDTGELFF
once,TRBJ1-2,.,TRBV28,TGTGCCAGCAGTTTATCGATGCAGGCTAACTATGGCTACACCTTC,CASSLSMQANYGYTF
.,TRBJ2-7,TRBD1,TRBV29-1,TGCAGCGTTATACCGGGACAGTCCTCCTACGAGCAGTACTTC,CSVIPGQSSYEQYF
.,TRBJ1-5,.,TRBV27,TGTGCCAGCAGTCCCCTGGGCAGGTCAGATTATAGCAATCAGCCCCAGCATTTT,CASSPLGRSDYSNQPQHF
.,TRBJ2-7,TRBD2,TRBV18,TGTGCCAGCTCGACTAGCGGGAGGCTAGAGCAGTACTTC,CASSTSGRLEQYF
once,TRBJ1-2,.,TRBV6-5,TGTGCCAGCAGTTACGATCAGGTGGGCTATGGCTACACCTTC,CASSYDQVGYGYTF
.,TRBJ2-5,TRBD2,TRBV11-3,TGTGCCAGCAGCCAGCGGGGGTTCGAAGAGACCCAGTACTTC,CASSQRGFEETQYF
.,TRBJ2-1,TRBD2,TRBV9,TGTGCCAGCAGTTGGACTAGCAGCTACAATGAGCAGTTCTTC,CASSWTSSYNEQFF
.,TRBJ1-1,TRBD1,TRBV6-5,TGTGCCAGCAGTTTTCAGGGGGGCACTGAAGCTTTCTTT,CASSFQGGTEAFF
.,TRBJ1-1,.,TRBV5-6,TGTGCCAGCAGCTTGTCTTTCAGGGGGAACACTGAAGCTTTCTTT,CASSLSFRGNTEAFF
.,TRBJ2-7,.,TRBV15,TGTGCCACCAGCAGAGATGATTCAGGGACCTACGAGCAGTACTTC,CATSRDDSGTYEQYF
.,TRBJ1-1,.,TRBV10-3,TGTGCCATCAGTGATGAAAGACAGATTGAAGCTTTCTTT,CAISDERQIEAFF
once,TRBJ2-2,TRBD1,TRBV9,TGTGCCAGCACCACAGGGGACAGGGGCACCGGGGAGCTGTTTTTT,CASTTGDRGTGELFF
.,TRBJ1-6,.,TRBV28,TGTGCCAGCAGTTTGGTCAGATCTTCACCCCTCCACTTT,CASSLVRSSPLHF
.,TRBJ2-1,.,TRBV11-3,TGTGCCAGCAGCTCTGGGCCCTCCTCCTACAATGAGCAGTTCTTC,CASSSGPSSYNEQFF
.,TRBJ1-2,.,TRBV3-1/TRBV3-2,TGTGCCAGCAGCCAAGGAGGGAACTATGGCTACACCTTC,CASSQGGNYGYTF
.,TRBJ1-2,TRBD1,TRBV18,TGTGCCAGCTCACCCGAGACAGGGCGGGATGGCTACACCTTC,CASSPETGRDGYTF
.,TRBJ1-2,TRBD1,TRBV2,TGTGCCAGCACCTCAGGGGGGCGCGGCTACACCTTC,CASTSGGRGYTF
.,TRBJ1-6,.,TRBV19,TGTGCCAGTAGAGGGACATCCTATTCACCCCTCCACTTT,CASRGTSYSPLHF
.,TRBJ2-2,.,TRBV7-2,TGTGCCAACACGCGGGACAGAGCGAACACCGGGGAGCTGTTTTTT,CANTRDRANTGELFF
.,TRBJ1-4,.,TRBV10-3,TGTGCCATCAGAGGAGCAACTAATGAAAAACTGTTTTTT,CAIRGATNEKLFF
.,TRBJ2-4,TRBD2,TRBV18,TGTGCCAGCTCACCAACTACTAGCGGGGGTAACATTCAGTACTTC,CASSPTTSGGNIQYF
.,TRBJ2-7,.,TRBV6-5,TGTGCCAGCACCCGCGGGAAGGGATCCTACGAGCAGTACTTC,CASTRGKGSYEQYF
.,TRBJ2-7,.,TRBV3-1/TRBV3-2,TGTGCCAGCAGCCAAAGAGTGACAGGTATCATGGGCTACGAGCAGTACTTC,CASSQRVTGIMGYEQYF
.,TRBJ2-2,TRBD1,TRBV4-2,TGTGCCAGCAGCCAAGCGGGGGACAGGGGCACCGGGGAGCTGTTTTTT,CASSQAGDRGTGELFF
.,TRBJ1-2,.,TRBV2,TGTGCCAGCAGTGAAGATCCGCTACCCGTTCTCTATGGCTACACCTTC,CASSEDPLPVLYGYTF
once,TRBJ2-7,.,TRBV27,TGTGCCAGCAGTGAACAGGGCCCGCGGGAGCAGTACTTC,CASSEQGPREQYF
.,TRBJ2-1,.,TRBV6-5,TGTGCCAGCAGTTATTCCCCTTCTACGAATGAGCAGTTCTTC,CASSYSPSTNEQFF
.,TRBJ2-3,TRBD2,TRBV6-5,TGTGCCAGCAGTTACTCCCTAGCGGGGGGCACAGATACGCAGTATTTT,CASSYSLAGGTDTQYF
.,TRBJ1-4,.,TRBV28,TGTGCCAGCAGTTTACCCGGGACAACAAATGAAAAACTGTTTTTT,CASSLPGTTNEKLFF
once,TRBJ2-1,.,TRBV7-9,TGTGCCAGCAGCTCCGGCGGGGGCGCCTACAATGAGCAGTTCTTC,CASSSGGGAYNEQFF
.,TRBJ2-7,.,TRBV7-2,TGTGCCAGCAGCTTAGAAGGAGCTAGTTCGTCCGAGCAGTACTTC,CASSLEGASSSEQYF
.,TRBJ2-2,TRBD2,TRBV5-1,TGCGCCAGCAGCATCGGGACTAGCGGGAACCCCGGGGAGCTGTTTTTT,CASSIGTSGNPGELFF
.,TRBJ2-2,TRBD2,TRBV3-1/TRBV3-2,TGTGCCAGCAGCCCCGGGGGGGGGCGTACCGGGGAGCTGTTTTTT,CASSPGGGRTGELFF
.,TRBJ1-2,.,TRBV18,TGTGCCAGCTCACCAAACAGGGATGATGGCTACACCTTC,CASSPNRDDGYTF
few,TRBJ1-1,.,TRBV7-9,TGTGCCAGCAGGGAAGGGGCAGGGGTTCCCGAAGCTTTCTTT,CASREGAGVPEAFF
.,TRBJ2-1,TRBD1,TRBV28,TGTGCCAGCAGTTTACGGGACAGGGGGCACAATGAGCAGTTCTTC,CASSLRDRGHNEQFF
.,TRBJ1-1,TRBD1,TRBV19,TGTGCCAGTAGTATCGGGACAGTTAACACTGAAGCTTTCTTT,CASSIGTVNTEAFF
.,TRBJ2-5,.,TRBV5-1,TGCGCCAGCAGCTTGGGTAACCAAGAGACCCAGTACTTC,CASSLGNQETQYF
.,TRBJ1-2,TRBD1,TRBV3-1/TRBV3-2,TGTGCCAGCAGCCAAGACCGGGACAGGAGGATCTATGGCTACACCTTC,CASSQDRDRRIYGYTF
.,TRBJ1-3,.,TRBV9,TGTGCCAGCAGCGTGTCGGGGTCAACAGTGGGAAACACCATATATTTT,CASSVSGSTVGNTIYF
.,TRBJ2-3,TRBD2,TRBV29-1,TGCAGCGTCTCCTATACTAGCGGGAGTGCAGATACGCAGTATTTT,CSVSYTSGSADTQYF
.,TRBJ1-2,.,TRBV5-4,TGTGCCAGCAGCTTAACCTTACAGGCGTCGAGTAACTATGGCTACACCTTC,CASSLTLQASSNYGYTF
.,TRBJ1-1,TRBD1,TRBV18,TGTGCCAGCTCACCGCCAAACAGGGGAGATAGGACTGAAGCTTTCTTT,CASSPPNRGDRTEAFF
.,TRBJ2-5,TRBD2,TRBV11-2,TGTGCCAGCAGCTTAGAGGGCGGGAGGTCAAGTGGGACCCAGTACTTC,CASSLEGGRSSGTQYF